The clone carrying this T cell receptor beta chain was seen at least ten times. The antigen remains undetermined. The study collected blood at first hyperthyroidism diagnosis, before any ophthalmopathy symptoms arose. PBMCs stemmed from approximately 10 ml fresh peripheral blood. This CDR3 comprises 12 residues. With 8 bases removed from V and 4 bases from J, the gap between germline ends came to 7 bases. The germline gives CDR1 KGHDR, CDR2 SFDVKD. The source of the sample is a study of T cells in Graves' hyperthyroidism and ophthalmopathy. Using RNA transcripts as the source, TCR beta CDR3 regions were amplified. First-round RT-PCR of the TCR CDR3 relied on the HTBI primer set. Each CDR3 protein gets one entry after TCRdb re-called the multiplex PCR reads with MiXCR. The profile shows more than 300,000 distinct CDR3 sequences, roughly 17% of them singletons. Study observations and caveats: The majority of expanded thyroid clonotypes above 0.001 also appeared in blood.

Specimen: blood. This TCR derives from a woman aged 25 to 39 with Graves' hyperthyroidism that later progressed to Graves' ophthalmopathy. This sequence joins TRBV24-1 and TRBJ2-2; no reliable D call. The CDR3 loop reads CATNSGTGELFF. DNA of the CDR3: TGTGCCACCAACTCGGGCACCGGGGAGCTGTTTTTT.